This T cell receptor beta chain was documented in a study of post-analysis software for immune sequencing data. The TCR beta cDNA libraries contained unique molecular identifiers. Each sample of about 0.95 to 10 million input T cells yielded around 500,000 cDNA molecules, so each molecule approximated one T cell. TCRdb re-derived calls from the PCR reads in MiXCR, one entry per CDR3 protein. The sample consists of roughly 800,000 distinct CDR3 sequences, about 32% of them appearing once. With respect to this clonotype: Its antigen remains unknown.

The study, taken as a whole, reports: TRBV5-6, TRBV5-1 and TRBV20-1 were among about 5 TRBV segments more frequent in patients than controls. Patients with multiple sclerosis recorded significantly lower normalized Chao1 diversity than controls, the study found. By F measure, samples from a shared preparation batch strongly co-clustered.

The CDR3 has 13 residues. V lost 2 bases to trimming and J lost 8 bases; unmatched junction nucleotides: 6. CDR1 is SGHKS, CDR2 YYEKEE, per germline (reference sequence). What was sequenced was blood. The J gene is TRBJ1-2, the V gene TRBV5-5, with 7 bases that match TRBD1. This TCR was sampled from a girl aged 5 to 17 with multiple sclerosis. CDR3 sequence (DNA): TGTGCCAGCAGCTTCATGGACAGGATCGGCTACACCTTC. This translates into CASSFMDRIGYTF.